Listed below are T cell receptor beta chains from one sample, sequenced in a study of identical twins. TCRdb passed the 5' RACE reads through MiXCR, listing each CDR3 protein once. The sample includes about 450,000 distinct CDR3 sequences, 18% of them seen just once. Sequenced: naive T cells sorted from blood. The receptors originated from a man aged 45-60 years in good health. CDR3s leave out the opening cysteine and the closing phenylalanine or tryptophan.

J gene: TRBJ1-3
V gene: TRBV5-6
CDR3 protein: ASSSAGSGNPIY

J gene: TRBJ2-3
V gene: TRBV5-1
CDR3 protein: ASSAGGETDTQY

J gene: TRBJ2-1
V gene: TRBV4-2
CDR3 protein: ASSPGAGGQNEQF

J gene: TRBJ2-3
V gene: TRBV12-3/TRBV12-4
CDR3 protein: ASTVPGLENTQY

J gene: TRBJ1-1
V gene: TRBV20-1
CDR3 protein: SAGPGGTEAF

J gene: TRBJ2-5
V gene: TRBV29-1
CDR3 protein: SVGYRPGETQY

J gene: TRBJ2-1
V gene: TRBV5-8
CDR3 protein: ASSSDGLAGDLNEQF

J gene: TRBJ2-1
V gene: TRBV9
CDR3 protein: ASSVLRASGYNEQF

J gene: TRBJ2-7
V gene: TRBV10-3
CDR3 protein: AITGTYNYEQY

J gene: TRBJ2-3
V gene: TRBV5-1
CDR3 protein: ASSLGLAGGRSTDTQY

J gene: TRBJ1-5
V gene: TRBV4-2
CDR3 protein: ASSQSDRGDQPQH

J gene: TRBJ2-7
V gene: TRBV7-2
CDR3 protein: ASSPQGGGYEQY

J gene: TRBJ2-3
V gene: TRBV7-2
CDR3 protein: ASTLGGLSTDTQY

J gene: TRBJ1-1
V gene: TRBV28
CDR3 protein: ASSLSMTPITEAF

J gene: TRBJ2-5
V gene: TRBV20-1
CDR3 protein: SAKDSRSETQY

J gene: TRBJ2-4
V gene: TRBV7-9
CDR3 protein: ASSTGPFN

J gene: TRBJ2-5
V gene: TRBV12-3/TRBV12-4
CDR3 protein: ASRSGAGETQY

J gene: TRBJ2-3
V gene: TRBV20-1
CDR3 protein: SAKMYRATDTQY

J gene: TRBJ2-1
V gene: TRBV11-2
CDR3 protein: ASRRRGDNEQF

J gene: TRBJ1-6
V gene: TRBV20-1
CDR3 protein: SAIQTGPYNSPLH

J gene: TRBJ1-6
V gene: TRBV4-2
CDR3 protein: ASSRETGGSYSPLH

J gene: TRBJ1-6
V gene: TRBV11-2
CDR3 protein: ASSLVSTGGYSYNSPLH

J gene: TRBJ2-1
V gene: TRBV3-1
CDR3 protein: ASRSSRASSYNEQF

J gene: TRBJ2-7
V gene: TRBV12-3/TRBV12-4
CDR3 protein: ASSLTVTRQY

J gene: TRBJ2-1
V gene: TRBV20-1
CDR3 protein: SARPETSRGNEQF

J gene: TRBJ2-5
V gene: TRBV3-1
CDR3 protein: ASSLNEGRLAQY

J gene: TRBJ2-7
V gene: TRBV4-3
CDR3 protein: ASSPELGAHEQY

J gene: TRBJ2-1
V gene: TRBV9
CDR3 protein: ASSVRAGVNEQF

J gene: TRBJ2-2
V gene: TRBV7-9
CDR3 protein: ASSPQGRDTGELF

J gene: TRBJ2-2
V gene: TRBV7-6
CDR3 protein: ASSLAPGQGAAGELF

J gene: TRBJ2-1
V gene: TRBV27
CDR3 protein: ASSGRSSYNEQF

J gene: TRBJ2-3
V gene: TRBV24-1
CDR3 protein: ATSDPRQGTDTQY

J gene: TRBJ2-7
V gene: TRBV27
CDR3 protein: ASAISSPFEQY

J gene: TRBJ2-2
V gene: TRBV6-4
CDR3 protein: ASSVRPIGSGRSGELF

J gene: TRBJ2-1
V gene: TRBV27
CDR3 protein: ASSKTGQGSYNEQF

J gene: TRBJ1-3
V gene: TRBV7-2
CDR3 protein: ASSLGGTGGNTIY

J gene: TRBJ2-5
V gene: TRBV30
CDR3 protein: AWMGIQETQY

J gene: TRBJ2-5
V gene: TRBV27
CDR3 protein: ASSQRLLAQETQY

J gene: TRBJ2-5
V gene: TRBV5-4
CDR3 protein: ASSLSILEQETQY

J gene: TRBJ2-1
V gene: TRBV7-9
CDR3 protein: ASSPQGRSYNEQF

J gene: TRBJ1-5
V gene: TRBV19
CDR3 protein: ASSALGTGDLYSNQPQH

J gene: TRBJ2-7
V gene: TRBV19
CDR3 protein: ASSMGASSYEQY

J gene: TRBJ1-2
V gene: TRBV28
CDR3 protein: ASSSPSDRSYGYT

J gene: TRBJ1-1
V gene: TRBV5-1
CDR3 protein: ASSMEGALNAEAF

J gene: TRBJ2-1
V gene: TRBV7-3
CDR3 protein: ASSLGQGGFMNEQF

J gene: TRBJ2-2
V gene: TRBV20-1
CDR3 protein: SARDPGQANTGELF